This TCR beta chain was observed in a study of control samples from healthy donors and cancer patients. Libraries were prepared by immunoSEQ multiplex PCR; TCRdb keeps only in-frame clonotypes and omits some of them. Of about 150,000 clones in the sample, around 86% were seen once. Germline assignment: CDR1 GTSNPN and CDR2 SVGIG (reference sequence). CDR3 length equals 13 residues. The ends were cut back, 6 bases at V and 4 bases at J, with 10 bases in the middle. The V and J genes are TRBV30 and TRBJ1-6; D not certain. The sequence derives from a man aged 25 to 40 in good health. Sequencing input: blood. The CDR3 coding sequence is TGTGCCTGCTCCGGGGAGTATAATTCACCCCTCCACTTT. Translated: CACSGEYNSPLHF.